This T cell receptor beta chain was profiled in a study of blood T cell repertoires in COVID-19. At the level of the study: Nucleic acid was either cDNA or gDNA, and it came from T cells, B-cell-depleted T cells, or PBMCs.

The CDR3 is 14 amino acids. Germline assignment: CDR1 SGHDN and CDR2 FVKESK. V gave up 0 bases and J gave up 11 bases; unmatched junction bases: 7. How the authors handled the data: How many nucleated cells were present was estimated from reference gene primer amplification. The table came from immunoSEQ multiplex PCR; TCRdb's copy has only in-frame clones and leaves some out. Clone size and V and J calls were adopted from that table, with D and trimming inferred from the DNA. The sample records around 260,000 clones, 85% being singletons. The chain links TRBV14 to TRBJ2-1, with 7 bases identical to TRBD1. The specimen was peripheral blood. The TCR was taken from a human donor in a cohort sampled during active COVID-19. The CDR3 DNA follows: TGTGCCAGCAGCCAAGATCTTGGGGACAGCCAGCAGTTCTTC. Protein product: CASSQDLGDSQQFF.